This is a list of T cell receptor beta chains from one sample in a study of T cell responses to AZD1222 COVID-19 vaccine. Profiled with immunoSEQ multiplex PCR; TCRdb holds only in-frame clones, not every one. The repertoire consists of under 150,000 clones, with 90% to 95% occurring once and the leading ten covering approximately 5.4%. The specimen comprised peripheral blood, sampled on day 0 of AZD1222 vaccination. The receptors here all came from an adult in good health. Each CDR3 is given with its conserved first and last residue. D genes are given only for firm matches. Only part of the rows carry a size: once, few, many, or a class if the clone is expanded.

abundance	j_gene	v_gene	d_gene	CDR3nt	CDR3aa
.	TRBJ2-2	TRBV27	.	TGTGCCAGCAGGTCCAGCGGGACCGGGGAGCTGTTTTTT	CASRSSGTGELFF
.	TRBJ1-1	TRBV9	.	TGTGCCAGCAGCGTAGGTGCGGAACGGGCTGAAGCTTTCTTT	CASSVGAERAEAFF
.	TRBJ2-1	TRBV6-1	.	TGTGCCAGCAGTGAAGGAGGAGTCCCCGGGAATGAGCAGTTCTTC	CASSEGGVPGNEQFF
.	TRBJ1-6	TRBV4-2	TRBD1	TGTGCCAGCAGCCAAGATATCCCCACAGGGGAGTCACCCCTCCACTTT	CASSQDIPTGESPLHF
.	TRBJ2-7	TRBV6-1	TRBD2	TGTGCCAGCAGTGAGGGACTAGATACCATTTACGAGCAGTACTTC	CASSEGLDTIYEQYF
.	TRBJ1-5	TRBV24-1	.	TGTGCCACCAGTGATTTCATCAGGTCGACGAGTTACAATCAGCCCCAGCATTTT	CATSDFIRSTSYNQPQHF
.	TRBJ2-2	TRBV7-3	TRBD2	TGTGCCAGCTCTAGCGGGAGTACCGGGGAGCTGTTTTTT	CASSSGSTGELFF
.	TRBJ1-4	TRBV5-4	TRBD1	TGTGCCAGCAGCTCACAGGGGGATGAAAAACTGTTTTTT	CASSSQGDEKLFF
.	TRBJ2-1	TRBV18	.	TGTGCCAGCTCCCCTACTAGGGGTGAGCAGTTCTTC	CASSPTRGEQFF
.	TRBJ1-1	TRBV5-5	.	TGTGCCAGCAGCCCCTTTGGGGCGCAGCCTTTCTTT	CASSPFGAQPFF
.	TRBJ2-3	TRBV19	TRBD2	TGTGCCAGCATGGCGGGAGGCCCACCGTCCGATACGCAGTATTTT	CASMAGGPPSDTQYF
few	TRBJ2-7	TRBV6-5	.	TGTGCCAGCAGTTACTACACAGAAGGCTCCTACGAGCAGTACTTC	CASSYYTEGSYEQYF
.	TRBJ1-5	TRBV3-1/TRBV3-2	.	TGTGCCAGCAGCCAACGGCAGGCCCGTGGGCAGCCCCAGCATTTT	CASSQRQARGQPQHF
.	TRBJ2-7	TRBV7-2	TRBD2	TGTGCCAGCAGAAGGACTAGCGGGTCCTACGAGCAGTACTTC	CASRRTSGSYEQYF
once	TRBJ2-7	TRBV5-4	TRBD1	TGTGCCAGCAGCGGGTACCAGGGACAGTCCTACGAGCAGTACTTC	CASSGYQGQSYEQYF
.	TRBJ2-1	TRBV5-1	.	TGCGCCAGCAGCCGAGGGACACCCAGCTCCTACAATGAGCAGTTCTTC	CASSRGTPSSYNEQFF
.	TRBJ2-7	TRBV5-1	.	TGCGCCAGCAGCTTGGGTAGCGGCACGGTTGAGCAGTACTTC	CASSLGSGTVEQYF
.	TRBJ1-3	TRBV18	.	TGTGCCAGCTCACCGACCTCAGGCTTCCTCTCTGGAAACACCATATATTTT	CASSPTSGFLSGNTIYF
.	TRBJ1-5	TRBV4-2	.	TGTGCCAGCAGCCAAGAAGACAGAAATCAGCCCCAGCATTTT	CASSQEDRNQPQHF
.	TRBJ2-5	TRBV4-2	.	TGTGCCAGCCGCGGAGGGTGGGGGGAGACCCAGTACTTC	CASRGGWGETQYF
once	TRBJ2-5	TRBV7-8	.	TGTGCCAGCAGCTACGGTTCAGCGGCCACCAGTCGGGAGACCCAGTACTTC	CASSYGSAATSRETQYF
.	TRBJ1-2	TRBV16	.	TGTGCCAGCAGCCAGGCCGGCGGGAGGGGCTACACCTTC	CASSQAGGRGYTF
.	TRBJ2-7	TRBV11-2	.	TGTGCCAGCAGCCCAGAATGGGCAGGGAGGGAGCAGTACTTC	CASSPEWAGREQYF
.	TRBJ2-5	TRBV5-1	.	TGCGCCAGCAGCTTCCAGGCGATGTACCAAGAGACCCAGTACTTC	CASSFQAMYQETQYF
.	TRBJ2-5	TRBV11-2	.	TGTGCCAGCAGCTTTATAGAGACCCAGTACTTC	CASSFIETQYF
.	TRBJ2-3	TRBV7-2	TRBD2	TGTGCCAGCAGCCCGAGGACTAGCGGGGTCACAGATACGCAGTATTTT	CASSPRTSGVTDTQYF
.	TRBJ2-7	TRBV19	.	TGTGCCAGTAGTATCGAGGTGGGGGGTACCTACGAGCAGTACTTC	CASSIEVGGTYEQYF
.	TRBJ1-1	TRBV9	.	TGTGCCAGCAGCGTAAGTGGCAGACTGAACACTGAAGCTTTCTTT	CASSVSGRLNTEAFF
.	TRBJ2-3	TRBV5-6	.	TGTGCCAGCACCCCGGGAGCGACAGATACGCAGTATTTT	CASTPGATDTQYF
.	TRBJ2-1	TRBV27	.	TGTGCCAGCAGTTTAGTGGCAGCTTTTGGTGCCAATGAGCAGTTCTTC	CASSLVAAFGANEQFF
once	TRBJ2-7	TRBV29-1	.	TGCAGCGTGCCTGGACTACACGAGCAGTACTTC	CSVPGLHEQYF
few	TRBJ2-7	TRBV12-1	.	TGTGCCAGCAGCTTTCGCCGGGACAGGGGTGCCTACGAGCAGTACTTC	CASSFRRDRGAYEQYF
once	TRBJ2-3	TRBV10-1	TRBD2	TGCGCCAGCGGTCCGACGGGGGCGGGGGGGCCTGATACGCAGTATTTT	CASGPTGAGGPDTQYF
.	TRBJ2-7	TRBV2	TRBD1	TGTGCCAGCACGGTGTATCGGGGGACAGGTGGCCGAGGAGGGTCCTACGAGCAGTACTTC	CASTVYRGTGGRGGSYEQYF
.	TRBJ2-2	TRBV5-1	.	TGCGCCAGCAGCCGGGGGCTAGCGGCGAACACCGGGGAGCTGTTTTTT	CASSRGLAANTGELFF
.	TRBJ1-5	TRBV19	TRBD1	TGTGCCAGTAGTATGTCCCCAGGGACAGGAGGGCCCCAGCATTTT	CASSMSPGTGGPQHF
few	TRBJ2-5	TRBV20-1	.	TGCAGTGCTAGGGAGCAAGAGACCCAGTACTTC	CSAREQETQYF
.	TRBJ2-2	TRBV7-2	.	TGTGCCAGCACCCCTGGGACCTTCAACACCGGGGAGCTGTTTTTT	CASTPGTFNTGELFF
once	TRBJ2-4	TRBV10-2	TRBD1	TGCGCCAGCAGTGATGAACAGGGGGTCCAAAACATTCAGTACTTC	CASSDEQGVQNIQYF
.	TRBJ1-1	TRBV7-9	TRBD1	TGTGCCAGCAGCGTGACAGGGACGAACACTGAAGCTTTCTTT	CASSVTGTNTEAFF
.	TRBJ1-1	TRBV12-5	.	TGTGCTAGTGGTTTTTCTGGTTTTGGCTTGGAAGCTTTCTTT	CASGFSGFGLEAFF
.	TRBJ1-2	TRBV19	TRBD1	TGTGCCAGTAGCCCACTGGGACAGAACTATGGCTACACCTTC	CASSPLGQNYGYTF
.	TRBJ1-2	TRBV9	.	TGTGCCAGCAGTCGCCAGGGGCCAGGCTACACCTTC	CASSRQGPGYTF
.	TRBJ2-7	TRBV7-6	TRBD1	TGTGCCAGCAGCCCATCGGACAGGGCCCTTCTCGAGCAGTACTTC	CASSPSDRALLEQYF
.	TRBJ1-2	TRBV6-5	.	TGTGCCAGCAGTTCGGAAGCTGGGAACTATGGCTACACCTTC	CASSSEAGNYGYTF
once	TRBJ1-5	TRBV6-5	.	TGTGCCAGCAGACGCCTGGAGGAACAGCCCCAGCATTTT	CASRRLEEQPQHF
.	TRBJ1-2	TRBV6-5	.	TGTGCCAGCAGTTACTCGGCCGCGGGGGAAGGGGGCTACACCTTC	CASSYSAAGEGGYTF
.	TRBJ1-2	TRBV4-1	.	TGCGCCAGCAGCCAAGATGGGCGGAGGGCCCTCCTAGGAGGCTACACCTTC	CASSQDGRRALLGGYTF